Listed here are 5 T cell receptor beta chains from one sample, sequenced in a study of T cell repertoires in ileal Crohn's disease. The repertoire was sequenced with immunoSEQ multiplex PCR; TCRdb's copy has only in-frame clones and lacks some. The profile shows approximately 11,000 clones, 79% of them singletons. Regarding time point: neoterminal ileum biopsy at postoperative endoscopy, about 6 months after surgery. The sample comprised ileal tissue. Receptors originate from an adult with Crohn's disease.

The V and J genes are TRBV5-1 and TRBJ2-7, with 9 bases fitting TRBD2. V gave up 3 bases and J gave up 1 base; unmatched junction bases: 17. Germline V gene lookup returns CDR1 SGHRS and CDR2 YFSETQ. This CDR3 has 19 residues. The CDR3 DNA follows: TGCGCCAGCAGCTCATTACCTATGCGGACTAGCGCGGTGTCCTACGAGCAGTACTTC. Amino acids: CASSSLPMRTSAVSYEQYF. The whole variable domain, remainder taken from reference TRBV5-1 and TRBJ2-7, is KAGVTQTPRYLIKTRGQQVTLSCSPISGHRSVSWYQQTPGQGLQFLFEYFSETQRNKGNFPGRFSGRQFSNSRSEMNVSTLELGDSALYLCASSSLPMRTSAVSYEQYFGPGTRLTVT.

The gene calls are TRBV5-5 and TRBJ2-7; 7 nucleotides align to TRBD1. The germline gives CDR1 SGHKS, CDR2 YYEKEE (reference sequence). The CDR3 contains 18 residues. With 2 bases clipped from V and 2 bases from J, the junction kept 16 bases outside the gene matches. CDR3 sequence reads: CASSFTSGQAKNPYEQYF. CDR3 DNA: TGTGCCAGCAGCTTTACTTCAGGACAGGCGAAGAACCCCTACGAGCAGTACTTC.

On this clone itself: This specimen includes other DNA sequences encoding the same CDR3. The chain combines TRBV5-1 with TRBJ1-5; 9 nucleotides align to TRBD1. The CDR3 has 16 residues. The germline V gene has CDR1 SGHRS and CDR2 YFSETQ. J was trimmed by 1 base and V by 2 bases; bases with no gene match: 4. The CDR3 coding sequence is TGCGCCAGCAGCTTAGGACAGGGGAACAGCAATCAGCCCCAGCATTTT. This translates into CASSLGQGNSNQPQHF.

V is TRBV2 and J is TRBJ1-2; D unclear. Germline V lookup: CDR1 SNHLY, CDR2 FYNNEI. Trimming pared 7 bases from V and 0 bases from J, leaving 12 bases between. This CDR3 is 14 amino acids long. The CDR3 nucleotides read TGTGCCAGCAAGAAACTGGTGGCTAACTATGGCTACACCTTC. It encodes CASKKLVANYGYTF.

The chain carries TRBV27 and TRBJ1-1, with a possible D match to TRBD1 (5 bases). The CDR3 runs 13 residues. CDR1 is MNHEY and CDR2 is SMNVEV in the germline V gene (reference sequence). V gave up 6 bases and J gave up 6 bases, with 14 bases separating them. The CDR3, as DNA: TGTGCCAGCAGGGTTCAGGGAATCTCTGAAGCTTTCTTT. This codes for CASRVQGISEAFF.